Listed below are T cell receptor beta chains from one sample, sequenced in a study of cytomegalovirus exposure and HLA in healthy donors. Assay used: immunoSEQ multiplex PCR; TCRdb lists only in-frame clones, some missing. Here the sample spans about 190,000 clones, more than 65% being singletons. The sequenced material came from PBMCs. The source of these receptors is a woman in her thirties in good health and CMV-seropositive. The CDR3 runs from the conserved cysteine through the conserved F or W. The D gene is left open where the match is weak. Rows may omit the clone size; those that give it use once, few, many or a size class.

DNA: TGTGCCAGCAGAGGGACAGGGGAAGGTGGCTACACCTTC
CDR3: CASRGTGEGGYTF
J: TRBJ1-2
V: TRBV28
size: once
D: TRBD1

DNA: TGTGCCACCACATCACCAGGGTTTGGGGGGTTCAATCAGCCCCAGCATTTT
CDR3: CATTSPGFGGFNQPQHF
J: TRBJ1-5
V: TRBV28
size: NA
D: NA

DNA: TGTGCCAGCAGTACCGGGACAGCTAATGAAAAACTGTTTTTT
CDR3: CASSTGTANEKLFF
J: TRBJ1-4
V: TRBV2
size: few
D: TRBD1

DNA: TGTGCCAGCAGCCAAGATACCTACCAGGGTGTTGGCACTGAAGCTTTCTTT
CDR3: CASSQDTYQGVGTEAFF
J: TRBJ1-1
V: TRBV14
size: few
D: NA

DNA: TGTGCCAGTAGTGCCTCGGGACTGAGCTCCTACGAGCAGTACTTC
CDR3: CASSASGLSSYEQYF
J: TRBJ2-7
V: TRBV19
size: NA
D: NA

DNA: TGTGCCAGCAGTTGGGGACAGGGGGCTATCACAGATACGCAGTATTTT
CDR3: CASSWGQGAITDTQYF
J: TRBJ2-3
V: TRBV6-5
size: NA
D: TRBD1

DNA: TGTGCCAGCAGCTTGGTGTCGGGGTGGACAGATACGCAGTATTTT
CDR3: CASSLVSGWTDTQYF
J: TRBJ2-3
V: TRBV5-6
size: NA
D: NA

DNA: TGTGCCAGCACCGAAGGGCGGGGGTCCTACAATGAGCAGTTCTTC
CDR3: CASTEGRGSYNEQFF
J: TRBJ2-1
V: TRBV9
size: NA
D: TRBD2

DNA: TGTGCCAGCATTTGGGTAGCGGGGGCCTCGAACACCGGGGAGCTGTTTTTT
CDR3: CASIWVAGASNTGELFF
J: TRBJ2-2
V: TRBV2
size: few
D: TRBD2

DNA: TGTGCCAGCAGCCAAGTCCTCCTGCGGGACCTTTTGTTC
CDR3: CASSQVLLRDLLF
J: TRBJ1-2
V: TRBV4-2
size: NA
D: NA

DNA: TGCGCCAGCAGCACCGCGACTGGGGAGACCCAGTACTTC
CDR3: CASSTATGETQYF
J: TRBJ2-5
V: TRBV5-1
size: NA
D: NA

DNA: TGTGCCAGCAGTTACTGGACTAGCGGATCCACAGATACGCAGTATTTT
CDR3: CASSYWTSGSTDTQYF
J: TRBJ2-3
V: TRBV6-6
size: NA
D: TRBD2

DNA: TGTGCCAGCAGCCGAGTTGGGGGACAGGGAATCAGCACTGAAGCTTTCTTT
CDR3: CASSRVGGQGISTEAFF
J: TRBJ1-1
V: TRBV27
size: NA
D: TRBD1

DNA: TGTGCCAGCAGTGGTCAGGAATCCTTGTGGAATCAGCCCCAGCATTTT
CDR3: CASSGQESLWNQPQHF
J: TRBJ1-5
V: TRBV2
size: few
D: NA

DNA: TGTGCCAGCTCACCACCTGGGGCAACAACTAATGAAAAACTGTTTTTT
CDR3: CASSPPGATTNEKLFF
J: TRBJ1-4
V: TRBV18
size: NA
D: NA

DNA: TGTGCCAGCAGTGATGGCAGGCCGGATGAAAAACTGTTTTTT
CDR3: CASSDGRPDEKLFF
J: TRBJ1-4
V: TRBV25-1
size: NA
D: NA

DNA: TGTGCCAGCAGCTTAGACCTACGGGGGACCTACGAGCAGTACTTC
CDR3: CASSLDLRGTYEQYF
J: TRBJ2-7
V: TRBV7-2
size: once
D: NA

DNA: TGTGCCAGTAGCGACGGGAACGACGAGCAGTACTTC
CDR3: CASSDGNDEQYF
J: TRBJ2-7
V: TRBV19
size: few
D: NA

DNA: TGCAGCGTCCGGCCACAGGGGGGGAACGGGGCCTCTGAAGCTTTCTTT
CDR3: CSVRPQGGNGASEAFF
J: TRBJ1-1
V: TRBV29-1
size: few
D: TRBD1

DNA: TGTGCCATCAGTGAGTCGCGTAGCGGGCGATTCACAGATACGCAGTATTTT
CDR3: CAISESRSGRFTDTQYF
J: TRBJ2-3
V: TRBV10-3
size: NA
D: TRBD2

DNA: TGTGCCATCAGCGGAGACAGGGACGTTGGCGAGCAGTACTTC
CDR3: CAISGDRDVGEQYF
J: TRBJ2-7
V: TRBV10-3
size: NA
D: TRBD1

DNA: TGTGCCAGCAGCTTCCTGGGACAGAGCACAGATACGCAGTATTTT
CDR3: CASSFLGQSTDTQYF
J: TRBJ2-3
V: TRBV7-9
size: NA
D: TRBD1

DNA: TGTGCTAGCAGCTCAAACAGGGTACAGGTCACTGAAGCTTTCTTT
CDR3: CASSSNRVQVTEAFF
J: TRBJ1-1
V: TRBV7-7
size: NA
D: NA

DNA: TGTGCCAGCAGCCTGGGGGCCGGGGACAGAATTACCGGGGAGCTGTTTTTT
CDR3: CASSLGAGDRITGELFF
J: TRBJ2-2
V: TRBV4-2
size: few
D: TRBD1

DNA: TGTGCCACCAGCAACAGGGTAAGGTCAGATACGCAGTATTTT
CDR3: CATSNRVRSDTQYF
J: TRBJ2-3
V: TRBV15
size: NA
D: NA

DNA: TGTGCCAGCAGCGCCGGACAGCGCGCAACTAATGAAAAACTGTTTTTT
CDR3: CASSAGQRATNEKLFF
J: TRBJ1-4
V: TRBV9
size: NA
D: NA

DNA: TGTGCCAGCAGTTTATGGACAGGGGGAGGTGCAGATACGCAGTATTTT
CDR3: CASSLWTGGGADTQYF
J: TRBJ2-3
V: TRBV27
size: few
D: TRBD1

DNA: TGTGCCAGCAGTACACAGGGAGGGTTGAACGAGCAGTACTTC
CDR3: CASSTQGGLNEQYF
J: TRBJ2-7
V: TRBV28
size: NA
D: NA

DNA: TGTGCTAGTGGTTTGGTACTAGGCGGGAGCTCTTGCGAGCAGTACTTC
CDR3: CASGLVLGGSSCEQYF
J: TRBJ2-7
V: TRBV12-5
size: NA
D: TRBD2

DNA: TGCGCCAGCAGCGGACCTAGCGGGATGAACAATGAGCAGTTCTTC
CDR3: CASSGPSGMNNEQFF
J: TRBJ2-1
V: TRBV4-1
size: NA
D: TRBD2

DNA: TGTGCCAGCATCCACGGGGGTGTGGGGGGGGAGCAGTACTTC
CDR3: CASIHGGVGGEQYF
J: TRBJ2-7
V: TRBV6-6
size: NA
D: TRBD2

DNA: TGTGCCAGCAGCTGGGGCGCGGAGACCCAGTACTTC
CDR3: CASSWGAETQYF
J: TRBJ2-5
V: TRBV2
size: NA
D: NA

DNA: TGTGCCAGCAGTACTTCCTTTATAGCGGGAGGGCCGAACACCGGGGAGCTGTTTTTT
CDR3: CASSTSFIAGGPNTGELFF
J: TRBJ2-2
V: TRBV28
size: NA
D: TRBD2

DNA: TGTGCCAGCAGTTACTCGGAGGGAAACACTGAAGCTTTCTTT
CDR3: CASSYSEGNTEAFF
J: TRBJ1-1
V: TRBV6-5
size: NA
D: NA

DNA: TGTGCCAGCAGTGCTGCGAGAGGTGAAGCTTTCTTT
CDR3: CASSAARGEAFF
J: TRBJ1-1
V: TRBV6-6
size: once
D: NA

DNA: TGTGCCAGTAGGTTCATGAACACTGAAGCTTTCTTT
CDR3: CASRFMNTEAFF
J: TRBJ1-1
V: TRBV19
size: NA
D: NA

DNA: TGTGCCAGCAGAAGTTTTAGGGGGACAGGGGTGTCCGGCTACACCTTC
CDR3: CASRSFRGTGVSGYTF
J: TRBJ1-2
V: TRBV28
size: NA
D: TRBD1

DNA: TGTGCCAGCAGTTACCTGCCTAGCGGGGTTATCCACGAGCAGTACTTC
CDR3: CASSYLPSGVIHEQYF
J: TRBJ2-7
V: TRBV6-5
size: NA
D: TRBD2

DNA: TGTGCCAGCAGCCGGACTAGCGGGACCTACAATGAGCAGTTCTTC
CDR3: CASSRTSGTYNEQFF
J: TRBJ2-1
V: TRBV5-6
size: NA
D: TRBD2

DNA: TGTGCCACCGCCGACAGGAACATGAACACTGAAGCTTTCTTT
CDR3: CATADRNMNTEAFF
J: TRBJ1-1
V: TRBV15
size: NA
D: NA

DNA: TGTGCTAGCAGCCCAAAGGAAGGGGATGAGGACACTGAAGCTTTCTTT
CDR3: CASSPKEGDEDTEAFF
J: TRBJ1-1
V: TRBV7-7
size: NA
D: NA

DNA: TGTGCCAGCAGCCCCGCACCGGGACAGGGGTTGGGGTGGCCCCAGCATTTT
CDR3: CASSPAPGQGLGWPQHF
J: TRBJ1-5
V: TRBV7-2
size: NA
D: TRBD1

DNA: TGCGCCAGCAGCCAAGAAGGACCGGGACAGAATCCCTATGGCTACACCTTC
CDR3: CASSQEGPGQNPYGYTF
J: TRBJ1-2
V: TRBV4-1
size: NA
D: TRBD1

DNA: TGTGCCAGCAGCCCCACAGGGTTTTTAGCCAAAAACATTCAGTACTTC
CDR3: CASSPTGFLAKNIQYF
J: TRBJ2-4
V: TRBV5-4
size: NA
D: NA

DNA: TGTGCCATCCAGGAAGGCCTAGCGGGTGCTACCCAAGAGACCCAGTACTTC
CDR3: CAIQEGLAGATQETQYF
J: TRBJ2-5
V: TRBV10-3
size: once
D: TRBD2

DNA: TGTGCCAGCACTGGACAGATGAGCTCCTACGAGCAGTACTTC
CDR3: CASTGQMSSYEQYF
J: TRBJ2-7
V: TRBV27
size: NA
D: NA

DNA: TGTGCCAGCAGTCCGCGGACAGTGTGGGTCTCTGGGGCCAACGTCCTGACTTTC
CDR3: CASSPRTVWVSGANVLTF
J: TRBJ2-6
V: TRBV27
size: NA
D: NA

DNA: TGTGCCAGCAGTGAATTAGCGGGAGTGTTCACAGATACGCAGTATTTT
CDR3: CASSELAGVFTDTQYF
J: TRBJ2-3
V: TRBV6-1
size: once
D: TRBD2

DNA: TGTGCCAGCAGCGTAGGAGGGGGAACCGGGGAGCTGTTTTTT
CDR3: CASSVGGGTGELFF
J: TRBJ2-2
V: TRBV9
size: NA
D: NA

DNA: TGTGCTAGTGGTTTCCCAGAAGCTCGGAGTTCCTCCGGCTATGGCTACACCTTC
CDR3: CASGFPEARSSSGYGYTF
J: TRBJ1-2
V: TRBV12-5
size: NA
D: NA

DNA: TGTGCCAGCAGCTTGGTGTCCAGACAAGAGACCCAGTACTTC
CDR3: CASSLVSRQETQYF
J: TRBJ2-5
V: TRBV5-4
size: NA
D: NA

DNA: TGTGCCAGTAGTATAGTGGAGGCGGGACTCCTACGGGGAGAGACCCAGTACTTC
CDR3: CASSIVEAGLLRGETQYF
J: TRBJ2-5
V: TRBV19
size: NA
D: NA

DNA: TGTGCCAGTAACACAGGGGGCGGAACCGGGGAGCTGTTTTTT
CDR3: CASNTGGGTGELFF
J: TRBJ2-2
V: TRBV19
size: NA
D: TRBD1